This T cell receptor beta chain was profiled in a study of T cell therapy after organ transplantation. Study context: Patients received up to 6 T cell doses every 2 weeks.

Regarding time point: 20-29 weeks after completion of therapy. This clone is medium-sized by share. The antigen is not known. V was pared by 1 base and J by 8 bases, with 10 bases of the junction left unmatched. CDR3 size: 16 residues. CDR1 and CDR2 (germline): MDHEN, SYDVKM. Generated by immunoSEQ multiplex PCR, the TCRdb table keeps only in-frame clones and is missing some. Among about 3,600 clones listed, around 63% were seen once. This chain uses TRBV28 with TRBJ2-1, with 8 bases matching TRBD1. The specimen was CD8+ T cells from blood, collected after autologous CMV-specific T cell therapy. The clonotype comes from a human patient who had received a solid organ transplant and had CMV disease. Some T cells may arise from the graft donor. The CDR3 protein is CASSLFRDRLVDEQFF. CDR3 coding DNA: TGTGCCAGCAGTTTATTTCGGGACAGGTTGGTCGATGAGCAGTTCTTC.